Listed below are T cell receptor beta chains from one sample, sequenced in a study of CD8 T cells in Susac syndrome. TCRdb reanalysed the immunoSEQ multiplex PCR reads using MiXCR and keeps one entry per CDR3 protein. Here the sample spans about 66,000 distinct CDR3 sequences, approximately 93% being singletons. The sample was CD8+ T cells from PBMCs. The receptors here all came from a human donor with multiple sclerosis. Both conserved end residues are trimmed from each CDR3.

cdr3_length j_call v_call cdr3_aa
12 TRBJ2-7 TRBV2 ASSVIAGAYEQY
13 TRBJ2-5 TRBV6-5 ASSTTGVGKETQY
13 TRBJ1-2 TRBV20-1 SAWEGAGGAGGYT
11 TRBJ2-7 TRBV15 ATSAGRTYEQY
10 TRBJ2-1 TRBV3-1 ASSHRHNEQF
14 TRBJ2-7 TRBV7-9 ASSLATGKRSYEQY
13 TRBJ1-6 TRBV4-3 ASSQDGNRESPLH
13 TRBJ1-4 TRBV20-1 SARDERDPNEKLF
11 TRBJ1-2 TRBV29-1 SVAGTKSYGYT
13 TRBJ2-1 TRBV10-3 AISSSGGHYNEQF
13 TRBJ2-7 TRBV7-8 ASSLMGTTRSEQY
11 TRBJ1-1 TRBV27 ASSPFPNTEAF
12 TRBJ2-5 TRBV9 ASSVAATQETQY
13 TRBJ2-7 TRBV9 ASSVWAGPSYEQY
16 TRBJ2-3 TRBV13 ASRDMDRGTTSTDTQY
8 TRBJ1-2 TRBV29-1 SVAEGGYT
12 TRBJ1-5 TRBV7-9 ASSLATGASAQH
12 TRBJ1-1 TRBV13 ASSLYRGNTEAF
14 TRBJ2-3 TRBV20-1 SATTLAGGLGDTQY
13 TRBJ2-7 TRBV4-1 ASSQDTGLSYEQY
10 TRBJ2-7 TRBV20-1 SLGLGDYEQY
11 TRBJ1-1 TRBV5-1 ASSFGQPAEAF
12 TRBJ2-1 TRBV18 ASSPSGHYNEQF
12 TRBJ1-5 TRBV27 ASSHRQVNQPQH
14 TRBJ2-5 TRBV7-9 ASSWGLAIAEETQY
14 TRBJ2-3 TRBV30 AWSFPPGDDTDTQY
13 TRBJ2-7 TRBV28 ASSLTSGSSYEQY
12 TRBJ2-7 TRBV4-3 ASSQDIGVYEQY
15 TRBJ2-6 TRBV6-1 ASIPRDRVSGANVLT
13 TRBJ2-7 TRBV29-1 SAQTSGEGSYEQY
10 TRBJ1-6 TRBV27 ASSLLHSPLH
11 TRBJ2-1 TRBV6-2/TRBV6-3 ASSYGAGVEQF
11 TRBJ2-7 TRBV28 ASSETGSYEQY
12 TRBJ2-1 TRBV7-2 ASSWTSGINEQF
10 TRBJ2-1 TRBV11-2 ASRILPNEQF
13 TRBJ2-3 TRBV29-1 SVELGRGGTDTQY
13 TRBJ2-1 TRBV5-1 ASSLDQGLENEQF
12 TRBJ2-7 TRBV3-1 ASSHRQGTTEQY
12 TRBJ2-7 TRBV6-2/TRBV6-3 ASSYRDSRYEQY
13 TRBJ2-7 TRBV2 AAARKEAVTYEQY
11 TRBJ2-7 TRBV7-2 ASSLWRDYEQY
11 TRBJ2-3 TRBV19 ASSVDNPDTQY
11 TRBJ2-1 TRBV27 ASSFGQYNEQF
12 TRBJ2-7 TRBV3-1 ASSQAGRGYEQY
9 TRBJ1-2 TRBV27 ASSDSRGYT
11 TRBJ1-3 TRBV27 ASSLGVSGTIY
14 TRBJ1-5 TRBV30 AWSESTGILNQPQH
12 TRBJ2-7 TRBV5-6 ASSSLAGDSEQY
11 TRBJ1-2 TRBV12-3/TRBV12-4 ASSFTPEGIYT
12 TRBJ2-7 TRBV4-1 ASSQRLAGVEQY
16 TRBJ1-1 TRBV20-1 SARVPARGRGPNTEAF
11 TRBJ2-3 TRBV4-1 ASSRGTTDTQY
11 TRBJ1-5 TRBV12-3/TRBV12-4 ASSLAPNQPQH